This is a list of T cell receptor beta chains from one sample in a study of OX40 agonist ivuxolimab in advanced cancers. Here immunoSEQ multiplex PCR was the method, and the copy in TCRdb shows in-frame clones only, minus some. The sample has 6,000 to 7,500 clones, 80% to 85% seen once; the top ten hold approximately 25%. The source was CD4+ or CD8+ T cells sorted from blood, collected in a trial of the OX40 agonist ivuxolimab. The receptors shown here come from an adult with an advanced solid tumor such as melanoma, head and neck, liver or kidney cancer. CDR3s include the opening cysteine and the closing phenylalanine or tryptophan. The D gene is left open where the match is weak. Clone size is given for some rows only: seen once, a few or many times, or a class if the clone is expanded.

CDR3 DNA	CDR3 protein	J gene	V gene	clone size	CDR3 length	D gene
TGTGCCAGCAGCCCGGACATAGGGACTAATGAAAAACTGTTTTTT	CASSPDIGTNEKLFF	TRBJ1-4	TRBV7-6	.	15	.
TGTGCCAGTAGTTCTGGACAGGGAGGCAATCAGCCCCAGCATTTT	CASSSGQGGNQPQHF	TRBJ1-5	TRBV19	.	15	TRBD1
TGTGCCAGCAGCCTACCCGTCACTGAAGCTTTCTTT	CASSLPVTEAFF	TRBJ1-1	TRBV13	.	12	.
TGTGCCAGCAGTCTCAGGACAGAGACCTACGAGCAGTACTTC	CASSLRTETYEQYF	TRBJ2-7	TRBV6-5	once	14	.
TGTGCCAGCAGGAGCAGCCTACTAGCGGGAGACGAGCAGTACTTC	CASRSSLLAGDEQYF	TRBJ2-7	TRBV5-4	.	15	TRBD2
TGCAGCGTTGAAGATCGGCGGCTAGCTGAGCAGTTCTTC	CSVEDRRLAEQFF	TRBJ2-1	TRBV29-1	once	13	.
TGTGCCAGCAGTCCATCTGGTAGGGGTGCAGATACGCAGTATTTT	CASSPSGRGADTQYF	TRBJ2-3	TRBV27	.	15	.
TGTGCCAGCAGTTTATCCCGTCGGCCAGGGGGCAAAGCTTTCTTT	CASSLSRRPGGKAFF	TRBJ1-1	TRBV28	.	15	TRBD1
TGTGCCAGCAGTTCCTCCGACAGGGTCACTGAAGCTTTCTTT	CASSSSDRVTEAFF	TRBJ1-1	TRBV28	medium-sized	14	TRBD1
TGTGCCAGCAGCGGAGTGGGGGGAGGGCCCTATGGCTACACCTTC	CASSGVGGGPYGYTF	TRBJ1-2	TRBV7-2	.	15	.
TGTGCCAGCAGTACTTCAGGGGCATTCTCCTACGAGCAGTACTTC	CASSTSGAFSYEQYF	TRBJ2-7	TRBV2	once	15	.
TGTGCCAGTAGTATAGTTCCCGGGACTGGCACAGATACGCAGTATTTT	CASSIVPGTGTDTQYF	TRBJ2-3	TRBV19	.	16	.
TGTGCCAGTAGTCCAGGGTTGTCTAGCACAGATACGCAGTATTTT	CASSPGLSSTDTQYF	TRBJ2-3	TRBV19	large	15	.
TGTGCCAGCAGCTTCGGACAGAGCGAGCAGTACTTC	CASSFGQSEQYF	TRBJ2-7	TRBV11-2	.	12	.
TGTGCCAGTAGTACCGGGGGGGCCCAGGCTTTCTTT	CASSTGGAQAFF	TRBJ1-1	TRBV19	.	12	.
TGTGCCAGTAGTATAGACCGGACAACGACTGAAGCTTTCTTT	CASSIDRTTTEAFF	TRBJ1-1	TRBV19	.	14	.
TGTGCCAGCAGTGGGGGAGGGGGGGCAGGTGAGACCCAGTACTTC	CASSGGGGAGETQYF	TRBJ2-5	TRBV2	.	15	.
TGTGCCAGCAGCTTTACGTCTCGCGAGCAGTACTTC	CASSFTSREQYF	TRBJ2-7	TRBV11-3	.	12	.
TGTGCCAGCAGCACGACAGAGTCCTACTACAATGAGCAGTTCTTC	CASSTTESYYNEQFF	TRBJ2-1	TRBV7-9	.	15	.
TGTGCCAGCAGCGTTGGCGGGAGCTCCTACGAGCAGTACTTC	CASSVGGSSYEQYF	TRBJ2-7	TRBV9	.	14	TRBD2
TGTGCCTGGAGCCCGGGACAGGGCACGGGTAATGAAAAACTGTTTTTT	CAWSPGQGTGNEKLFF	TRBJ1-4	TRBV30	.	16	TRBD1
TGCGCCAGCAGTGAGTCGAACGGGGGGAATGAGCAGTTCTTC	CASSESNGGNEQFF	TRBJ2-1	TRBV10-1	.	14	TRBD2
TGTGCCAGCAGCAAAGGGTTTGAGGGGATGAGCTCCTACGAGCAGTACTTC	CASSKGFEGMSSYEQYF	TRBJ2-7	TRBV21-1	.	17	.
TGCGCCAGCAGCCTTACAGCGGGAGGCCTCTCCTACGAGCAGTACTTC	CASSLTAGGLSYEQYF	TRBJ2-7	TRBV4-1	.	16	TRBD2
TGTGCCAGCAGCTTAGTGGCGTCCCTAGCGGAGTACAATGAGCAGTTCTTC	CASSLVASLAEYNEQFF	TRBJ2-1	TRBV7-2	few	17	TRBD2
TGTGCCAGCAGTTTACCCCCTGGTGCCAGCACCAAAAACATTCAGTACTTC	CASSLPPGASTKNIQYF	TRBJ2-4	TRBV28	once	17	.
TGCGCCAGCAGCAGGGGGTGTACTGAAGCTTTCTTT	CASSRGCTEAFF	TRBJ1-1	TRBV23-1	.	12	TRBD1
TGTGCCAGCAATGGACTAGCGGGGGCGGAGACCCAGTACTTC	CASNGLAGAETQYF	TRBJ2-5	TRBV2	once	14	TRBD2
TGTGCCAGCAGCCCCCGTGCGCTCGACTACAATGAGCAGTTCTTC	CASSPRALDYNEQFF	TRBJ2-1	TRBV9	.	15	.
TGTGCCACCAACAGGGCCAATCAAGAGACCCAGTACTTC	CATNRANQETQYF	TRBJ2-5	TRBV6-5	.	13	.
TGCGCCAGCAGCCACATTGACAACGGCGGAGAGACCCAGTACTTC	CASSHIDNGGETQYF	TRBJ2-5	TRBV4-1	.	15	.
TGTGCCAGCAGCGTAGCCTGGGAGAACACTGAAGCTTTCTTT	CASSVAWENTEAFF	TRBJ1-1	TRBV9	.	14	.
TGTGCCAGCAGTTTTGGCTACTACAATGAGCAGTTCTTC	CASSFGYYNEQFF	TRBJ2-1	TRBV27	.	13	.
TGTGCCAGCAGCTTGCTCGCCGAGATACCTTTAGAGACCCAGTACTTC	CASSLLAEIPLETQYF	TRBJ2-5	TRBV5-4	.	16	.
TGTGCCAGCAGGTCCGGGACAGCAGTTAAAAACATTCAGTACTTC	CASRSGTAVKNIQYF	TRBJ2-4	TRBV5-6	.	15	TRBD1
TGTGCCAGTAGTATCAAGGACACTACCTACGAGCAGTACTTC	CASSIKDTTYEQYF	TRBJ2-7	TRBV19	.	14	.
TGTGCCAGCAGTTTATCGATCAACAGTGGCACTGAAGCTTTCTTT	CASSLSINSGTEAFF	TRBJ1-1	TRBV27	.	15	.
TGTGCCAGCAGTTCCGTTAGCGGGGGGGAAAATGAGCAGTTCTTC	CASSSVSGGENEQFF	TRBJ2-1	TRBV27	.	15	TRBD2
TGTGCCAGCAGTTCAAGGACCTCAGACACAGATACGCAGTATTTT	CASSSRTSDTDTQYF	TRBJ2-3	TRBV13	.	15	.
TGTGCCAGTACCAGGACAGGGATGGAGGAGACCCAGTACTTC	CASTRTGMEETQYF	TRBJ2-5	TRBV19	.	14	TRBD1
TGTGCCACCAGCAGAGGTGTCAATGAGCAGTTCTTC	CATSRGVNEQFF	TRBJ2-1	TRBV15	.	12	.
TGTGCCAGCAGCTTGGTAGGCAGGGACAATGAGCAGTTCTTC	CASSLVGRDNEQFF	TRBJ2-1	TRBV7-9	.	14	.
TGTGCCAGCAGTGGCAACCGCGAGGGTACCATGAACACTGAAGCTTTCTTT	CASSGNREGTMNTEAFF	TRBJ1-1	TRBV2	.	17	.
TGTGCCAGCAGTGAAGCCCCGGGACAGGGGGTCTATGGCTACACCTTC	CASSEAPGQGVYGYTF	TRBJ1-2	TRBV6-1	.	16	TRBD1
TGTGCCAGCAGTTTATCGATGGGGTTTGGCAATGAGCAGTTCTTC	CASSLSMGFGNEQFF	TRBJ2-1	TRBV27	.	15	.
TGTGCCAGCAGCCGTGGGGACGTCTACAATCAGCCCCAGCATTTT	CASSRGDVYNQPQHF	TRBJ1-5	TRBV7-9	once	15	.
TGTGCCAGCAGCTTGGATGGCAGCTCGGGTAATGGCTACACCTTC	CASSLDGSSGNGYTF	TRBJ1-2	TRBV5-4	once	15	.
TGTGCCAGCAGCTTAGGTCCAGGTAGCAATCAGCCCCAGCATTTT	CASSLGPGSNQPQHF	TRBJ1-5	TRBV7-9	once	15	.